These 22 T cell receptor beta chains share one sample of origin, sequenced in a study of blood T cell repertoires in COVID-19. Generated by immunoSEQ multiplex PCR, the TCRdb table keeps only in-frame clones and is missing some. The table records about 240,000 clones, 80% to 95% of them present only once. Specimen: peripheral blood. These receptors originate from a man aged 25-45 years with COVID-19, enrolled during active disease.

The V call is TRBV3-1 (or the pseudogene TRBV3-2), the J call TRBJ2-3, with 10 bases fitting TRBD1. The CDR3 has 14 amino acids. Trimming cost V 3 bases and J 6 bases; bases outside gene matches: 3. Germline V gene data show CDR1 as LGHDT and CDR2 as YNNKEL (reference sequence). The CDR3 region is CASSHGQGGDTQYF. As DNA, the CDR3 is TGTGCCAGCAGCCACGGACAGGGGGGGGATACGCAGTATTTT.

The chain couples TRBV29-1 to TRBJ2-5, with 8 bases lining up with TRBD1. From germline, CDR1 is SQVTM and CDR2 ANQGSEA. The CDR3 is made up of 13 amino acids. With V trimmed by 6 bases and J by 4 bases, 7 bases remained unmatched. The CDR3 DNA is TGCAGCGTAAGAGTGGACAGGGCAGAGACCCAGTACTTC. This translates into CSVRVDRAETQYF. The full variable domain, in which reference TRBV29-1 and TRBJ2-5 provide the parts outside the CDR3, is SAVISQKPSRDICQRGTSLTIQCQVDSQVTMMFWYRQQPGQSLTLIATANQGSEATYESGFVIDKFPISRPNLTFSTLTVSNMSPEDSSIYLCSVRVDRAETQYFGPGTRLLVL.

The chain couples TRBV15 to TRBJ1-5, with TRBD1 matching over 12 bases. Unmatched junction bases numbered 3, after V lost 5 bases and J lost 7 bases. This CDR3 has 14 amino acids. In germline, CDR1 is LNHNV, CDR2 YYDKDF (reference sequence). The CDR3 bases are TGTGCCACCAGCCAGGGACAGGGGGCACAGCCCCAGCATTTT. This sequence encodes CATSQGQGAQPQHF.

The chain is built from TRBV4-1 and TRBJ1-2; D ambiguous. This CDR3 region has 16 residues. The V end was cut by 4 bases, the J end by 2 bases, with 17 bases between. Germline lookup yields CDR1 MGHRA and CDR2 YSYEKL. Written as DNA, the CDR3 is TGCGCCAGCAGCCCGCAGGTTGACGGTATAAACTATGGCTACACCTTC. The encoded protein is CASSPQVDGINYGYTF.

The chain joins TRBV7-3 to TRBJ1-5; a weak D match, TRBD1 (6 bases). V was pared by 5 bases and J by 0 bases, with 11 bases between. The length of the CDR3 is 15 residues. CDR1 and CDR2 (germline): SGHTA, FQGTGA. Here the CDR3 reads CASSPDSNSNQPQHF. In nucleotides, the CDR3 is TGTGCCAGCAGCCCGGACAGTAATAGCAATCAGCCCCAGCATTTT.

This sequence joins TRBV30 and TRBJ2-1; a possible D gene is TRBD1 (7 bases). The CDR3 runs 14 residues. Trimming shortened V by 5 bases and J by 0 bases, and 11 bases separated the two germline ends. Germline-derived CDR1 and CDR2 are GTSNPN and SVGIG (reference sequence). The DNA for the CDR3 is TGTGCCTGGGCAGGGGGGAGCTCCTACAATGAGCAGTTCTTC. The encoded protein is CAWAGGSSYNEQFF.

About this clone: A read error may explain this, as a much larger clone is one base away. J is TRBJ1-1 and V is TRBV3-1 (or the pseudogene TRBV3-2), with 8 bases identical to TRBD1. Losses at the gene ends were 5 bases for V and 1 base for J; bases not matched to a gene: 6. This CDR3 contains 15 residues. Germline V lookup: CDR1 LGHDT, CDR2 YNNKEL (reference sequence). In DNA form, the CDR3 reads TGTGCCAGCAGCTCTTCCGACAGGGGGAACACTGAAGCTTTCTTT. Translation: CASSSSDRGNTEAFF.

The rearrangement uses TRBV5-1 and TRBJ2-7; D is possibly TRBD2 (5 bases). V gave up 4 bases and J gave up 4 bases, with 9 bases separating them. This CDR3 is built from 12 residues. CDR1 and CDR2 (germline): SGHRS, YFSETQ. CDR3 nucleotides: TGCGCCAGCAGCGAGGGTCCTTACGAGCAGTACTTC. This codes for CASSEGPYEQYF.

CDR3 region: CASSLSRTGAREKLFF. The CDR3 nucleotides read TGTGCCAGCAGTTTAAGTAGGACAGGGGCTCGGGAAAAACTGTTTTTT. The gene calls are TRBV27 and TRBJ1-4; 9 positions match TRBD1. In germline, CDR1 is MNHEY, CDR2 SMNVEV (reference sequence). Trimming took 2 bases from V and 8 from J; bases not matched to a gene: 9. The CDR3 extends over 16 amino acids.

This clone showed up just a few times. The chain is built from TRBV11-2 and TRBJ2-4, with 9 bases lining up with TRBD2. Trimming took 0 bases from V and 12 from J; bases not matched to a gene: 6. The CDR3 has 14 residues. Germline V gene lookup returns CDR1 SGHAT and CDR2 FQNNGV. The CDR3, as DNA: TGTGCCAGCAGCTTAGAGTTGCGGGGGGGAGATCAGTACTTC. It is translated as CASSLELRGGDQYF.

The chain has TRBV6-5 and TRBJ2-7; TRBD1 matches 9 bases. The CDR3 is 13 amino acids. With V trimmed by 5 bases and J by 6 bases, 5 bases remained unmatched. The germline gives CDR1 MNHEY, CDR2 SVGAGI. The CDR3 sequence: CASSRDRESEQYF. The CDR3, as DNA: TGTGCCAGCAGTAGGGACAGGGAAAGCGAGCAGTACTTC.

V and J are TRBV27 and TRBJ2-4, with TRBD1 matching over 8 bases. CDR3 length: 16 residues. J was trimmed by 0 bases and V by 5 bases; bases with no gene match: 6. Germline V CDR1 and CDR2: MNHEY, SMNVEV (reference sequence). The DNA of the CDR3 is TGTGCCAGCAGTCTCGGACAGGGACTAGCCAAAAACATTCAGTACTTC. Translating it yields CASSLGQGLAKNIQYF.

V and J are TRBV5-1 and TRBJ1-5, with unresolved D. The ends were cut back, 7 bases at V and 5 bases at J, with 10 bases in the middle. The CDR3 runs 12 residues. The V gene's germline CDR1 is SGHRS and CDR2 YFSETQ. The CDR3 spells CASPIEHQPQHF. CDR3 DNA sequence: TGCGCCAGCCCAATTGAGCATCAGCCCCAGCATTTT.

V and J are TRBV5-1 and TRBJ2-7; D ambiguous. Looked up from germline, CDR1 is SGHRS and CDR2 is YFSETQ. CDR3 length equals 12 residues. Deletions cut 4 bases from V and 7 bases from J, with 12 bases between. The CDR3 coding sequence is TGCGCCAGCAGCCCTATCAGGCCAGAGCAGTACTTC. It is translated as CASSPIRPEQYF.

The V gene is TRBV2, the J gene TRBJ1-5; 8 bases line up with TRBD1. CDR3 size: 14 residues. Germline assignment: CDR1 SNHLY and CDR2 FYNNEI. V dropped 6 bases and J dropped 6; count of bases not matched to a gene: 7. The CDR3 reads CASRPGQGGQPQHF. DNA of the CDR3: TGTGCCAGCAGGCCCGGACAGGGCGGTCAGCCCCAGCATTTT.

The chain employs TRBV6-1 and TRBJ1-4, with D hard to call. The CDR3 covers 14 residues. The V gene's germline CDR1 is MNHNS and CDR2 SASEGT. The V end was cut by 3 bases, the J end by 3 bases, with 8 bases between. The CDR3 coding sequence is TGTGCCAGCAGTGATGCGGCGGCTAATGAAAAACTGTTTTTT. It codes for CASSDAAANEKLFF.

V is TRBV6-5 and J is TRBJ1-5; 8 nucleotides match TRBD1. From germline, CDR1 is MNHEY and CDR2 SVGAGI. The CDR3 totals 15 residues. The ends lost 6 bases at V and 6 bases at J; junction bases unmatched: 10. The CDR3: CASSPTGELTQPQHF. Written as DNA, the CDR3 is TGTGCCAGCAGCCCGACAGGGGAGCTTACTCAGCCCCAGCATTTT.

The genes are TRBV27 and TRBJ2-1; 10 bases line up with TRBD2. Germline V gene lookup returns CDR1 MNHEY and CDR2 SMNVEV (reference sequence). V was clipped by 5 bases and J by 7 bases; unmatched bases: 8. This CDR3 is built from 15 residues. Here the CDR3 reads CASSQLAGWGNEQFF. For the CDR3, the DNA is TGTGCCAGCAGTCAACTAGCGGGGTGGGGAAATGAGCAGTTCTTC.

V is TRBV19 and J is TRBJ1-1; 10 positions agree with TRBD1. The CDR3 is made up of 15 amino acids. With V trimmed by 5 bases and J by 1 base, 4 bases remained unmatched. Germline CDR1 is LNHDA and CDR2 is SQIVND (reference sequence). The CDR3 region is CASSPRTGGNTEAFF. Written as DNA, the CDR3 is TGTGCCAGTAGTCCCCGGACAGGGGGGAACACTGAAGCTTTCTTT.

The chain carries TRBV11-2 and TRBJ2-1; D uncertain. Looked up from germline, CDR1 is SGHAT and CDR2 is FQNNGV. The CDR3 length is 13 residues. Trimming removed 4 bases from V and 4 bases from J, with 8 bases in between. CDR3 in amino acids: CASSSSVYNEQFF. CDR3 DNA sequence: TGTGCCAGCAGCTCCTCGGTATACAATGAGCAGTTCTTC. Full variable domain (outside the CDR3, taken from reference TRBV11-2 and TRBJ2-1): EAGVAQSPRYKIIEKRQSVAFWCNPISGHATLYWYQQILGQGPKLLIQFQNNGVVDDSQLPKDRFSAERLKGVDSTLKIQPAKLEDSAVYLCASSSSVYNEQFFGPGTRLTVL.

This clone has only one observation. The rearrangement uses TRBV6-5 and TRBJ1-2; TRBD1 aligns across 9 bases. J lost 7 bases, V lost 2 bases, and 11 bases had no gene match. The CDR3 extends over 16 amino acids. Germline CDR1 MNHEY, CDR2 SVGAGI. Written as DNA, the CDR3 is TGTGCCAGCAGTTACGGAGGACAGGGGTTCCCCCTTGGCTACACCTTC. Translated: CASSYGGQGFPLGYTF.

V is TRBV2 and J is TRBJ2-1, with D perhaps matching TRBD2 (6 bases). The germline V and J ends were trimmed by 6 bases and 5 bases, with 23 bases remaining between them. The CDR3 is made up of 17 amino acids. Germline V CDR1 and CDR2: SNHLY, FYNNEI. For the CDR3, the DNA is TGTGCCAGCAGAGTAACTGGCTTAACTAGCAGTCACAATGAGCAGTTCTTC. Translation: CASRVTGLTSSHNEQFF.